The following is a T cell receptor (beta chain) sequence with its context. The antigen is not known. The sample is drawn from a study of shared clonotypes between healthy human individuals. Points from the study as a whole: Non-shared clonotypes had lower generation probabilities than those shared by all four donors. Larger richness was generally estimated for naive than memory subsets.

The method was immunoSEQ multiplex PCR; TCRdb's version includes in-frame clones alone and lacks a portion of them. Here the sample spans 2.5 million or so clones, more than 80% being singletons. V was shortened by 3 bases and J by 0 bases, with 15 bases between the two germline ends. CDR3 length equals 16 residues. CDR1 is SGHRS and CDR2 is YFSETQ in the germline V gene. The chain employs TRBV5-1 and TRBJ1-1; TRBD1 might be the D (6 bases). Sequences were obtained from naive CD4+ T cells sorted from blood. The subset was: CD45RA+ positively selected. This clonotype was obtained from a man younger than 30 in good health. CDR3 sequence: CASSSRGRGMNTEAFF. The CDR3 nucleotides read TGCGCCAGCAGCTCTAGAGGCAGGGGAATGAACACTGAAGCTTTCTTT.